This is a list of T cell receptor beta chains from one sample in a study of shared clonotypes between healthy human individuals. Method: immunoSEQ multiplex PCR; TCRdb's copy keeps in-frame clones and lacks some. The repertoire holds about 2 million clones, about 95% seen once, with around 0.13% in the top ten. The sequencing sample was made of naive CD4+ T cells sorted from blood. These receptors all stem from a man aged 18 to 30 in good health. CDR3s include the opening cysteine and the closing phenylalanine or tryptophan. The D gene is left open where the match is weak. The size field is filled for only some rows; it gives once, few, many or a size class.

TRBD1 | - | TRBJ2-1 | TRBV30 | CAWSDREEKFF | TGTGCCTGGAGCGACAGGGAAGAGAAGTTCTTC
- | - | TRBJ2-6 | TRBV6-6 | CASRVTRDGANVLTF | TGTGCCAGCAGGGTAACCAGGGACGGGGCCAACGTCCTGACTTTC
- | - | TRBJ1-1 | TRBV18 | CASSPPSGAPEAFF | TGTGCCAGCTCACCACCGTCGGGGGCCCCTGAAGCTTTCTTT
TRBD1 | - | TRBJ1-5 | TRBV30 | CAYQTGQANQPQHF | TGTGCCTACCAAACGGGACAGGCTAATCAGCCCCAGCATTTT
- | - | TRBJ1-2 | TRBV2 | CASSRGGDRGGYTF | TGTGCCAGCAGCCGAGGCGGGGATCGGGGTGGCTACACCTTC
- | - | TRBJ1-2 | TRBV28 | CASGQGYTF | TGTGCCAGCGGGCAGGGCTACACCTTC
- | - | TRBJ1-5 | TRBV2 | CATSGDLYQPQHF | TGTGCCACCTCGGGAGACCTGTATCAGCCCCAGCATTTT
- | - | TRBJ1-6 | TRBV27 | CASSPFTGQNSPLHF | TGTGCCAGCAGCCCCTTCACGGGTCAAAATTCACCCCTCCACTTT
- | few | TRBJ1-3 | TRBV30 | CAWSDRGNTIYF | TGTGCCTGGAGTGACAGGGGAAACACCATATATTTT
TRBD1 | - | TRBJ1-2 | TRBV7-9 | CASSYWTGANLRDYGYTF | TGTGCCAGCAGCTACTGGACAGGGGCGAACTTACGTGACTATGGCTACACCTTC
TRBD1 | - | TRBJ1-1 | TRBV5-1 | CASSSITGGTEAFF | TGCGCCAGCAGCTCGATTACAGGGGGCACTGAAGCTTTCTTT
TRBD1 | - | TRBJ1-1 | TRBV27 | CASSTRTGGRYTEAFF | TGTGCCAGCAGTACCCGGACAGGGGGGAGATACACTGAAGCTTTCTTT
- | - | TRBJ2-5 | TRBV4-3 | CASSQDPVTLGGTQYF | TGCGCCAGCAGCCAAGATCCAGTGACACTCGGAGGGACCCAGTACTTC
- | - | TRBJ1-6 | TRBV30 | CAWSRQDNSPLHF | TGTGCCTGGAGTCGACAAGATAATTCACCCCTCCACTTT
TRBD2 | - | TRBJ2-1 | TRBV19 | CASSIPSSGAYNEQFF | TGTGCCAGTAGTATTCCCTCTAGCGGGGCCTACAATGAGCAGTTCTTC
TRBD1 | - | TRBJ1-1 | TRBV27 | CASSSGTGGLNTEAFF | TGTGCCAGCAGCTCCGGGACAGGGGGCCTGAACACTGAAGCTTTCTTT
TRBD2 | - | TRBJ2-7 | TRBV2 | CASRRGNSGSTAHEQYF | TGTGCCAGCAGGAGGGGCAATAGCGGGAGTACTGCCCACGAGCAGTACTTC
TRBD1 | - | TRBJ1-1 | TRBV5-1 | CASSLEGTVNTEAFF | TGCGCCAGCAGCTTGGAAGGGACAGTGAACACTGAAGCTTTCTTT
TRBD1 | - | TRBJ2-5 | TRBV7-9 | CASSLVTGAQETQYF | TGTGCCAGCAGCTTAGTTACAGGGGCTCAAGAGACCCAGTACTTC
- | - | TRBJ1-1 | TRBV29-1 | CSVRDIGFYTEAFF | TGCAGCGTTAGGGACATCGGATTCTACACTGAAGCTTTCTTT
- | - | TRBJ1-2 | TRBV6-1 | CASRDLWGGYTF | TGTGCCAGCAGGGACCTGTGGGGTGGCTACACCTTC
- | once | TRBJ1-3 | TRBV9 | CASSVTEGNTIYF | TGTGCCAGCAGCGTGACAGAGGGAAACACCATATATTTT
- | - | TRBJ1-4 | TRBV14 | CASSLQGSLNEKLFF | TGTGCCAGCAGCCTTCAGGGGTCCTTAAATGAAAAACTGTTTTTT
- | - | TRBJ2-5 | TRBV30 | CAWSVTGILETQYF | TGTGCCTGGAGTGTAACGGGGATCTTAGAGACCCAGTACTTC
- | - | TRBJ1-2 | TRBV2 | CASSFPAGYGYTF | TGTGCCAGCTCATTCCCTGCGGGGTATGGCTACACCTTC
- | - | TRBJ1-1 | TRBV14 | CASSLKNPNTEAFF | TGTGCCAGCAGCCTAAAGAACCCGAACACTGAAGCTTTCTTT
- | once | TRBJ2-5 | TRBV7-9 | CASSHTAETQYF | TGTGCCAGCAGCCATACCGCAGAGACCCAGTACTTC
- | - | TRBJ2-7 | TRBV10-3 | CAISESATAYF | TGTGCCATCAGTGAGTCGGCGACAGCGTACTTC
TRBD1 | - | TRBJ1-1 | TRBV6-5 | CASTTQGANTEAFF | TGTGCCAGCACTACACAGGGGGCGAACACTGAAGCTTTCTTT
- | - | TRBJ1-4 | TRBV6-1 | CASSRRGRPNEKLFF | TGTGCCAGCAGCCGACGGGGGAGACCTAATGAAAAACTGTTTTTT
- | - | TRBJ2-1 | TRBV4-3 | CASSQAPSSYNEQFF | TGCGCCAGCAGCCAGGCCCCTAGCTCCTACAATGAGCAGTTCTTC
- | - | TRBJ2-7 | TRBV7-2 | CASSYAPSGVFYEQYF | TGTGCCAGCAGTTACGCTCCCTCGGGAGTCTTCTACGAGCAGTACTTC
TRBD2 | - | TRBJ2-1 | TRBV4-1 | CASSQAVAGAVINEQFF | TGCGCCAGCAGCCAAGCAGTAGCGGGAGCGGTCATTAATGAGCAGTTCTTC
TRBD1 | - | TRBJ2-7 | TRBV18 | CASSPPGQGRYEQYF | TGTGCCAGCTCACCACCCGGACAGGGGCGGTACGAGCAGTACTTC
TRBD2 | - | TRBJ2-7 | TRBV7-2 | CASSLAASGTYEQYF | TGTGCCAGCAGCTTAGCTGCTAGCGGGACCTACGAGCAGTACTTC
TRBD1 | - | TRBJ1-2 | TRBV19 | CASRLSGGGGYTF | TGTGCCAGTAGACTATCAGGGGGTGGAGGCTACACCTTC
- | - | TRBJ1-1 | TRBV29-1 | CSVVRLLNTEAFF | TGCAGCGTTGTTAGGCTATTGAACACTGAAGCTTTCTTT
- | - | TRBJ1-2 | TRBV19 | CASRSPGQRTYGYTF | TGTGCCAGTAGATCACCCGGACAGAGAACTTATGGCTACACCTTC
TRBD2 | - | TRBJ2-1 | TRBV10-2 | CASSESLAGRDEQFF | TGCGCCAGCAGTGAGTCTCTAGCGGGAAGGGATGAGCAGTTCTTC
TRBD1 | - | TRBJ1-5 | TRBV30 | CAAGGSNQPQHF | TGTGCGGCAGGGGGAAGCAATCAGCCCCAGCATTTT
- | - | TRBJ2-5 | TRBV11-2 | CASSPRMLGETQYF | TGTGCCAGCAGCCCCCGGATGCTCGGAGAGACCCAGTACTTC